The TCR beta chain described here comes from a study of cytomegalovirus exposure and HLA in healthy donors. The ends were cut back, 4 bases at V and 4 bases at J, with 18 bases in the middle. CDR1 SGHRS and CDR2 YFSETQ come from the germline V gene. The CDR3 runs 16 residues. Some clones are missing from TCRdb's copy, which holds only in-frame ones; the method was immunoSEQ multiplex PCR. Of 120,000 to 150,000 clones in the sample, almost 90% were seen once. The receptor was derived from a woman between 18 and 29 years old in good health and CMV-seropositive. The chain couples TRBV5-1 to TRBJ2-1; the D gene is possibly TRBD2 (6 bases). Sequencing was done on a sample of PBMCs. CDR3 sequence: CASSPPPAGIYNEQFF. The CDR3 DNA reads TGCGCCAGCAGCCCCCCCCCAGCGGGTATTTACAATGAGCAGTTCTTC.